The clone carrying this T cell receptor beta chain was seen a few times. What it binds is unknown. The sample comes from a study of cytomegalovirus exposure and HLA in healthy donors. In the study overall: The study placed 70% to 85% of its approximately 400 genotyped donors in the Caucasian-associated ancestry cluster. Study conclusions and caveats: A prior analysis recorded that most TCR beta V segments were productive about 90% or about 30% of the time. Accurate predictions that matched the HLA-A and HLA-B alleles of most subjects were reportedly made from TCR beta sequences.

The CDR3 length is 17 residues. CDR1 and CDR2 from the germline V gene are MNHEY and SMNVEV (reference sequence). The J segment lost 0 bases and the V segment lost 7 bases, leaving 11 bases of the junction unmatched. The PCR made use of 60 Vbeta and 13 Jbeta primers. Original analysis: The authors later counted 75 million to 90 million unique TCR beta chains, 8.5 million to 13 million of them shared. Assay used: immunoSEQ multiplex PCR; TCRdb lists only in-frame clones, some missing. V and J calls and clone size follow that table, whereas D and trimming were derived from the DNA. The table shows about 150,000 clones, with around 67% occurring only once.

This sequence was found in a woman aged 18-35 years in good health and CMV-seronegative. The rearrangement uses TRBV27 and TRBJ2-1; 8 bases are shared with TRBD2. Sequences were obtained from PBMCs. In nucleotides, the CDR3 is TGTGCCAGCACCTTCTCCGGGGGGGGTAGCTCCTACAATGAGCAGTTCTTC. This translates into CASTFSGGGSSYNEQFF.